Listed below are T cell receptor beta chains from one sample, sequenced in a study of blood T cell repertoires in COVID-19. Here immunoSEQ multiplex PCR was the method, and the copy in TCRdb shows in-frame clones only, minus some. The table lists roughly 66,000 clones, 91% of them singletons. Sequenced sample: peripheral blood. Source of these receptors: a human donor with active COVID-19. The donor label of this sample is uncertain. The CDR3 runs from the conserved cysteine through the conserved F or W. Fields, in order: V gene, clone size, J gene, D gene, CDR3 protein, CDR3 DNA. D genes are given only for firm matches. Size values are once, few and many counts, or a class for expanded clones, and some rows have none.

V gene: TRBV28; clone size: .; J gene: TRBJ1-2; D gene: .; CDR3 protein: CASSLMRVLGYTF; CDR3 DNA: TGTGCCAGCAGCCTAATGAGGGTTCTTGGCTACACCTTC
V gene: TRBV4-1; clone size: .; J gene: TRBJ2-7; D gene: .; CDR3 protein: CASSQDRQGGYEQYF; CDR3 DNA: TGCGCCAGCAGCCAAGATCGGCAGGGAGGCTACGAGCAGTACTTC
V gene: TRBV11-3; clone size: once; J gene: TRBJ2-2; D gene: TRBD2; CDR3 protein: CASSPPGREAGELFF; CDR3 DNA: TGTGCCAGCAGCCCCCCTGGGCGGGAGGCCGGGGAGCTGTTTTTT
V gene: TRBV7-8; clone size: .; J gene: TRBJ2-5; D gene: TRBD2; CDR3 protein: CASSPTSGFQETQYF; CDR3 DNA: TGTGCCAGCAGCCCGACTAGCGGCTTCCAAGAGACCCAGTACTTC
V gene: TRBV28; clone size: .; J gene: TRBJ1-4; D gene: .; CDR3 protein: CASSLAGREGEKLFF; CDR3 DNA: TGTGCCAGCAGTTTAGCGGGGAGGGAAGGGGAAAAACTGTTTTTT
V gene: TRBV7-2; clone size: once; J gene: TRBJ2-5; D gene: TRBD2; CDR3 protein: CASSLAPRTSGRGETQYF; CDR3 DNA: TGTGCCAGCAGCTTAGCTCCCCGGACTAGCGGGAGAGGAGAGACCCAGTACTTC
V gene: TRBV7-9; clone size: once; J gene: TRBJ1-1; D gene: .; CDR3 protein: CASSLKQGWNTEAFF; CDR3 DNA: TGTGCCAGCAGCTTAAAGCAGGGTTGGAACACTGAAGCTTTCTTT
V gene: TRBV7-9; clone size: .; J gene: TRBJ1-4; D gene: .; CDR3 protein: CASSSGVGNEKLFF; CDR3 DNA: TGTGCCAGCAGCTCAGGGGTCGGGAATGAAAAACTGTTTTTT
V gene: TRBV28; clone size: .; J gene: TRBJ2-7; D gene: .; CDR3 protein: CASSPGLPFSYEQYF; CDR3 DNA: TGTGCCAGCAGCCCAGGACTACCTTTTTCCTACGAGCAGTACTTC
V gene: TRBV9; clone size: .; J gene: TRBJ2-1; D gene: TRBD1; CDR3 protein: CASSVRGGGWDEQFF; CDR3 DNA: TGTGCCAGCAGCGTAAGAGGGGGCGGGTGGGATGAGCAGTTCTTC
V gene: TRBV5-1; clone size: .; J gene: TRBJ1-2; D gene: .; CDR3 protein: CASRSLGGAYGYTF; CDR3 DNA: TGCGCCAGCAGGAGCCTCGGCGGGGCCTATGGCTACACCTTC
V gene: TRBV27; clone size: once; J gene: TRBJ2-3; D gene: TRBD2; CDR3 protein: CASSLGRGRITDTQYF; CDR3 DNA: TGTGCCAGCAGCCTAGGGCGCGGGAGGATCACAGATACGCAGTATTTT
V gene: TRBV7-2; clone size: .; J gene: TRBJ2-7; D gene: .; CDR3 protein: CASSADWSSAEQYF; CDR3 DNA: TGTGCCAGCAGCGCAGACTGGAGTTCGGCCGAGCAGTACTTC
V gene: TRBV5-8; clone size: medium-sized; J gene: TRBJ2-3; D gene: TRBD2; CDR3 protein: CASSRGGLAGADTQYF; CDR3 DNA: TGTGCCAGCAGCCGGGGAGGACTAGCGGGAGCTGATACGCAGTATTTT